Listed below are T cell receptor beta chains from one sample, sequenced in a study of T cell repertoires in cytomegalovirus infection. Each CDR3 protein is one row after TCRdb ran MiXCR on the reads. Among almost 300,000 distinct CDR3 sequences, about 8.8% were seen once, and the ten largest hold approximately 2.4%. The sequenced sample consisted of PBMCs. The receptors derive from a human donor in good health (CMV status not recorded). Some clones in this sample may be carry-over from other donors' samples. Both conserved end residues are part of each CDR3. A D gene is named only where the DNA matches it firmly. Clone size is not always given. Where it is, it says once, few, many or a class for expanded clones.

V gene	J gene	D gene	clone size	CDR3 DNA	CDR3 protein
TRBV2	TRBJ2-2	TRBD1	few	TGTGCCAGCAAGACAGGGGAAACCGGGGAGCTGTTTTTT	CASKTGETGELFF
TRBV10-2	TRBJ1-4	TRBD1	-	TGCGCCAGCAGTGACAGGGGGGACTTTCCTTATGAAAAACTGTTTTTT	CASSDRGDFPYEKLFF
TRBV20-1	TRBJ2-3	-	many	TGCAGTGCTAGTCAAAAGAATACGCAGTATTTT	CSASQKNTQYF
TRBV2	TRBJ1-5	-	many	TGTGCCAGCAGATCGCCGGGCACTATAAATCAGCCCCAGCATTTT	CASRSPGTINQPQHF
TRBV28	TRBJ1-2	TRBD1	many	TGTGCCAGCAGTGGCGGGACAGGGCCCCACTTGGGCTACACCTTC	CASSGGTGPHLGYTF
TRBV5-5	TRBJ1-1	-	many	TGTGCCAGCAGCTTGATTAGAGCGGGCACTGAAGCTTTCTTT	CASSLIRAGTEAFF
TRBV5-1	TRBJ2-1	TRBD2	-	TGCGCCAGCAGCTTGGTCGCGACTAGCGGATACAATGAGCAGTTCTTC	CASSLVATSGYNEQFF
TRBV29-1	TRBJ2-7	TRBD1	-	TGCAGCGTGGGGGACAGGAATCCCACGCAGTACTTC	CSVGDRNPTQYF
TRBV20-1	TRBJ1-2	-	many	TGCAGTGCTAGGGATCCCGTGTGGGGCTACACCTTC	CSARDPVWGYTF
TRBV3-1	TRBJ2-5	-	many	TGTGCCAGCAGCCTAGATAACGGCAAAGAGACCCAGTACTTC	CASSLDNGKETQYF
TRBV6-5	TRBJ1-5	-	many	TGTGCCAGCAGTTGGTCGAGTTACCAGCCCCAGCATTTT	CASSWSSYQPQHF
TRBV28	TRBJ2-3	-	many	TGTGCCAGCAAACCACCTCCGGGGCAAGCAGCAGATACGCAGTATTTT	CASKPPPGQAADTQYF
TRBV6-6	TRBJ1-2	-	many	TGTGCCAGCAGTTACGAGGGTCCGAGCTACACCTTC	CASSYEGPSYTF
TRBV7-2	TRBJ2-4	-	many	TGTGCCAGCAGCTACAACGGGGAATTAAACATTCAGTACTTC	CASSYNGELNIQYF
TRBV7-2	TRBJ1-2	-	many	TGTGCCAGCAGGCGAACAGGAGCGTTCTCCCCCTATGGCTACACCTTC	CASRRTGAFSPYGYTF
TRBV7-6	TRBJ2-7	-	many	TGTGCCAGCAGCTTACTTATTAGCGACGAGCAGTACTTC	CASSLLISDEQYF
TRBV7-2	TRBJ2-7	TRBD2	many	TGTGCCAGCAGCTTAGGTCTAGCGGGGGCGGCCGTCTACGAGCAGTACTTC	CASSLGLAGAAVYEQYF
TRBV27	TRBJ2-3	TRBD2	-	TGTGCCAGCAGTAATATTAGCGGGGCCGACACAGATACGCAGTATTTT	CASSNISGADTDTQYF
TRBV27	TRBJ1-1	-	many	TGTGCCAGCAGTTCCCGCCTCAACACTGAAGCTTTCTTT	CASSSRLNTEAFF
TRBV20-1	TRBJ2-1	-	-	TGCAGTGCTAGAAGGGGCAGGGTGGACAATGAGCAGTTCTTC	CSARRGRVDNEQFF
TRBV12-3/TRBV12-4	TRBJ1-3	-	many	TGTGCCAGCACCCAGGACAGTGCTGGAAACACCATATATTTT	CASTQDSAGNTIYF
TRBV18	TRBJ1-1	TRBD1	-	TGTGCCAGCTCACTCAACCAACCCGGACAGGACACTGAAGCTTTCTTT	CASSLNQPGQDTEAFF
TRBV24-1	TRBJ2-3	TRBD2	many	TGTGCCACCAGTGATTTTGGACTAGCGGGGGGGCCTAGCACAGATACGCAGTATTTT	CATSDFGLAGGPSTDTQYF
TRBV6-5	TRBJ1-6	-	many	TGTGCCAGCAGTAGGGGGGGGAGCTCCTATAATTCACCCCTCCACTTT	CASSRGGSSYNSPLHF